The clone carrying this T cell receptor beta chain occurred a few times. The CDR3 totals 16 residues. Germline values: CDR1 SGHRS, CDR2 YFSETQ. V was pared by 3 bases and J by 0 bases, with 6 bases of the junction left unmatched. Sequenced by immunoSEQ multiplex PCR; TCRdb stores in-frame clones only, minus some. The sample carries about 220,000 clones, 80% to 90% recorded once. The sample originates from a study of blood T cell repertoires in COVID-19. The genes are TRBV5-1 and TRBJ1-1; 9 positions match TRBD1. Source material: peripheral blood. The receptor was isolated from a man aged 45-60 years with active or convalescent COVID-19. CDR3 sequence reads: CASSSGQGQMNTEAFF. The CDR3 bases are TGCGCCAGCAGCTCGGGACAGGGCCAAATGAACACTGAAGCTTTCTTT.